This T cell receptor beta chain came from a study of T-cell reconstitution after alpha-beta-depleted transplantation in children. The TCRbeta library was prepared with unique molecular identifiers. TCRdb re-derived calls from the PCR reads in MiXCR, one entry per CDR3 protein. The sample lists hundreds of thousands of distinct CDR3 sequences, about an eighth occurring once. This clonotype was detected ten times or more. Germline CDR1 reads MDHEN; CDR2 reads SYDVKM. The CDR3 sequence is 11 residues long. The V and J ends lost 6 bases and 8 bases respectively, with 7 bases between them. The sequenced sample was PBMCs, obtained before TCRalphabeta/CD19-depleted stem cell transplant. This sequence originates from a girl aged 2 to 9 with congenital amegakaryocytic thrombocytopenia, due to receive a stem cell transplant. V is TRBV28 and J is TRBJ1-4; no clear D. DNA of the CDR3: TGTGCCAGCAGGCAGGAGGAAAAACTGTTTTTT. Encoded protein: CASRQEEKLFF.